One and the same sample provided the 3 T cell receptor beta chains below, sequenced in a study of blood T cells in healthy people across ages (dated by TCRdb to between 2015 and 2016). The library came from 5' RACE. TCRdb shows the sequencer as Illumina HiSeq 2500. A second PCR of roughly 6 to 12 cycles was performed with a sample-barcoded 5' primer and a J-beta primer mix. TCRdb's own reprocessing of the public reads used fastp at Q25 and MiXCR and kept productive beta chains. A single entry per CDR3 protein holds the most common genes and DNA from its merged rows. This sample has about 570,000 distinct CDR3 sequences in its table, and about 25% of those were observed once. The ten most abundant clones make up under 20% of the sample. Material for sequencing was blood. The receptor set was obtained from a woman in her 70s in good health.

This clonotype came up a few times. V is TRBV7-9 and J is TRBJ2-1; D ambiguous. The DNA end lines up better with TRBJ2-5; the J call may be wrong. The CDR3 totals 12 residues. Looked up from germline, CDR1 is SEHNR and CDR2 is FQNEAQ (reference sequence). In DNA, the CDR3 is TGTGCCAGCAGCTTCGTATCAGGGACCCAGTACTTC. Protein: CASSFVSGTQYF.

This clonotype was picked up many times. For the CDR3, the DNA is TGTGCCAGCAGCTTAGGGGGGAGAGCCCAAGAGACCCAGTACTTC. It codes for CASSLGGRAQETQYF. V usage is TRBV7-3 and J usage is TRBJ2-5; perhaps TRBD2 as D (6 bases). The length of the CDR3 is 15 residues. Germline lookup yields CDR1 SGHTA and CDR2 FQGTGA. Trimming pared 2 bases from V and 1 base from J, leaving 11 bases between.

In this sample, this clonotype turned up a few times. The chain carries TRBV7-2 and TRBJ1-1, with D unresolved. Trimming removed 5 bases from V and 5 bases from J, with 15 bases in between. Germline CDR1 and CDR2: SGHTA and FQGNSA. The CDR3 has 14 amino acids. The DNA for the CDR3 is TGTGCCAGCAGCGCCCAGCTTCTTGGTACTGAAGCTTTCTTT. It translates to CASSAQLLGTEAFF.